A selection of T cell receptor beta chains follows, all from one sample in a study of OX40 agonist ivuxolimab in advanced cancers. Generated by immunoSEQ multiplex PCR, the TCRdb table keeps only in-frame clones and is missing some. Found here are 50,000 to 75,000 clones, 91% of them singletons; the top ten hold over 15%. Sample: CD4+ or CD8+ T cells sorted from blood, taken in a trial of the OX40 agonist ivuxolimab. Receptors originate from an adult with an advanced solid tumor such as melanoma, head and neck, liver or kidney cancer. The CDR3 runs from the conserved cysteine through the conserved F or W. D genes are given only for firm matches. The listing skips clone size in some rows; elsewhere it reads once, few, many or a size class.

abundance,d_gene,j_gene,v_gene,CDR3nt,CDR3aa
.,.,TRBJ1-6,TRBV27,TGTGCCAGCAGTTTGGGGGGCGGCTCACCCCTCCACTTT,CASSLGGGSPLHF
.,.,TRBJ1-2,TRBV6-4,TGTGCCAGCAGTGAGACAGCGAACTATGGCTACACCTTC,CASSETANYGYTF
few,TRBD2,TRBJ2-3,TRBV2,TGTGCCAGCAGTCAAACTAGCGGGGGGGCCGCAGATACGCAGTATTTT,CASSQTSGGAADTQYF
.,TRBD1,TRBJ2-1,TRBV2,TGTGCCAGCAGACAGGGGATCTCCAATGAGCAGTTCTTC,CASRQGISNEQFF
.,.,TRBJ2-1,TRBV15,TGTGCCACCAGAGATCCTAGGGATGATGAGCAGTTCTTC,CATRDPRDDEQFF
.,.,TRBJ1-1,TRBV30,TGTGCCTGGAGTATAACGAACACTGAAGCTTTCTTT,CAWSITNTEAFF
.,.,TRBJ1-2,TRBV6-1,TGTGCCAGCAGTGAAGTAGGTCACTATGGCTACACCTTC,CASSEVGHYGYTF
.,.,TRBJ1-1,TRBV6-5,TGTGCCAGCAGTCTATTTCGAGGGGCCTACACTGAAGCTTTCTTT,CASSLFRGAYTEAFF
.,.,TRBJ1-2,TRBV6-5,TGTGCCAGCAGTTACGGGCCACAAATGTCCTACACCTTC,CASSYGPQMSYTF
.,.,TRBJ2-1,TRBV27,TGTGCCAGCAGTTTTCAGGGTAGTGAGCAGTTCTTC,CASSFQGSEQFF
.,.,TRBJ2-3,TRBV7-8,TGTGCCAGCAGCTTGCCAGATACGCAGTATTTT,CASSLPDTQYF
.,.,TRBJ2-7,TRBV11-2,TGTGCCAGCAGCTCCACCCTTAACTACGAGCAGTACTTC,CASSSTLNYEQYF
.,.,TRBJ2-1,TRBV7-9,TGTGCCAGCAGCCCCTTTGCGGGCTCCTACAATGAGCAGTTCTTC,CASSPFAGSYNEQFF
.,.,TRBJ2-3,TRBV21-1,TGTGCCAGCAGCCCTACCGTGGGACAGGGCCCCACAGATACGCAGTATTTT,CASSPTVGQGPTDTQYF
few,.,TRBJ2-1,TRBV7-2,TGTGCCAGCAGCCCCCTGTTCGGACCAGGTGAGCAGTTCTTC,CASSPLFGPGEQFF
.,.,TRBJ2-7,TRBV9,TGTGCCAGCAGCGTATCGGCAGGGGTGGACTACGAGCAGTACTTC,CASSVSAGVDYEQYF
.,TRBD2,TRBJ2-1,TRBV4-1,TGCGCCAGCAGCCAAGAAAGTAGCGGGGGGGCCTGGGAGCAGTTCTTC,CASSQESSGGAWEQFF
.,.,TRBJ2-7,TRBV5-6,TGTGCCAGCAGCTTGGCCGCCTCTCGAGAGCAGTACTTC,CASSLAASREQYF
.,.,TRBJ1-5,TRBV19,TGTGCCCCAGGTTCCAAGGGTATGGGGCAGCCCCAGCATTTT,CAPGSKGMGQPQHF
.,TRBD1,TRBJ1-1,TRBV5-1,TGCGCCAGCAGCCCAGGGGGGTACACTGAAGCTTTCTTT,CASSPGGYTEAFF
.,TRBD1,TRBJ2-7,TRBV5-4,TGTGCCAGCAGCGTGCCGGGACAGGGGCGCTACGAGCAGTACTTC,CASSVPGQGRYEQYF
.,TRBD2,TRBJ2-1,TRBV27,TGTGCCAGCAGTTTAGGGACTAGCTACTACAATGAGCAGTTCTTC,CASSLGTSYYNEQFF
.,.,TRBJ1-5,TRBV27,TGTGCCAGCAGCTATGGAGCGGGGCAGCCCCAGCATTTT,CASSYGAGQPQHF
.,.,TRBJ1-5,TRBV6-5,TGTGCCAGCCAGCAGGGAGCTGGTCAGCCCCAGCATTTT,CASQQGAGQPQHF
.,TRBD2,TRBJ2-3,TRBV7-9,TGTGCCAGCAGCTGGACTAGCGGCACAGATACGCAGTATTTT,CASSWTSGTDTQYF
once,TRBD1,TRBJ2-7,TRBV4-1,TGCGCCAGCAGCCAAGTGGTGGGACAGCTCTACGAGCAGTACTTC,CASSQVVGQLYEQYF
.,.,TRBJ1-2,TRBV4-1,TGCGCCAGCAGCCACCCCCTCTCTCCGGGACGGACTACTAACTATGGCTACACCTTC,CASSHPLSPGRTTNYGYTF
.,.,TRBJ1-1,TRBV2,TGTGCCAGCAGTGAGGTCACTGAAGCTTTCTTT,CASSEVTEAFF
.,TRBD2,TRBJ2-1,TRBV27,TGTGCCAGCAGTTACCAGCGGGGGGGGCTCAATGAGCAGTTCTTC,CASSYQRGGLNEQFF
.,.,TRBJ1-1,TRBV5-4,TGTGCCAGCAGCGCGGGAACTGAAGCTTTCTTT,CASSAGTEAFF
.,.,TRBJ1-3,TRBV6-1,TGTGCCAGCAGTGAAGCGTTGGACGTGAGCTCTGGAAACACCATATATTTT,CASSEALDVSSGNTIYF
.,.,TRBJ1-2,TRBV19,TGTGCCAGTACCTGGGGGGCAGGCTATGGCTACACCTTC,CASTWGAGYGYTF
.,.,TRBJ2-7,TRBV5-4,TGTGCCAGCAGCTCCGACCCGGGACATTACGAGCAGTACTTC,CASSSDPGHYEQYF
few,TRBD2,TRBJ2-3,TRBV7-9,TGTGCCAGCAGCCCCAGCGGGGGGGCCATAGATACGCAGTATTTT,CASSPSGGAIDTQYF
.,.,TRBJ2-7,TRBV6-5,TGTGCCAGCAGTTACGATGCAGGTACAGTCTACGAGCAGTACTTC,CASSYDAGTVYEQYF
.,TRBD1,TRBJ2-4,TRBV27,TGTGCCAGCAGTGCCCCGGACAGGGCCGGGGGCCTAAGCAAAAACATTCAGTACTTC,CASSAPDRAGGLSKNIQYF
.,.,TRBJ1-5,TRBV5-4,TGTGCCAGCAGCTTGGACAATCAGCCCCAGCATTTT,CASSLDNQPQHF
.,TRBD1,TRBJ1-3,TRBV7-6,TGTGCCAGCACCGACCAGGGGGCAGGAAACACCATATATTTT,CASTDQGAGNTIYF
.,.,TRBJ1-5,TRBV9,TGTGCCAGCAGCGTAGAGGGCAGTCAGCCCCAGCATTTT,CASSVEGSQPQHF
.,.,TRBJ2-3,TRBV7-6,TGTGCCAGCAGCACCCCCCGGGACGGCCTCAGCACAGATACGCAGTATTTT,CASSTPRDGLSTDTQYF
.,.,TRBJ1-5,TRBV19,TGTGCCGGTTCCGACCTGGGGGGCAATCAGCCCCAGCATTTT,CAGSDLGGNQPQHF
.,.,TRBJ1-1,TRBV10-2,TGCGCCAGCAGTGGGACCCCCGGGGTGGGGATGAACACTGAAGCTTTCTTT,CASSGTPGVGMNTEAFF
.,TRBD1,TRBJ2-1,TRBV6-5,TGTGCCAGCAGCCCCCTGACAGGGCCAAATGAGCAGTTCTTC,CASSPLTGPNEQFF
.,TRBD1,TRBJ2-5,TRBV4-1,TGCGCCAGCAGCCAAGAAGGGGTGTTAGGACAGGATGACCAAGAGACCCAGTACTTC,CASSQEGVLGQDDQETQYF
.,TRBD2,TRBJ2-1,TRBV7-9,TGTGCCAGCAGCACACTTGGGGCGGGGGAAATCAATGAGCAGTTCTTC,CASSTLGAGEINEQFF
.,.,TRBJ2-3,TRBV7-9,TGTGCCAGCAGCCCCACAGATACGCAGTATTTT,CASSPTDTQYF
.,TRBD1,TRBJ2-2,TRBV5-1,TGCGCCAGCAGCTCTGGGACAGGGTACACCGGGGAGCTGTTTTTT,CASSSGTGYTGELFF
.,TRBD1,TRBJ2-1,TRBV7-9,TGTGCCAGCAGCTTAGACAGGGGGTATCCCTACAATGAGCAGTTCTTC,CASSLDRGYPYNEQFF